These T cell receptor beta chains were read from a single sample in a study of cytomegalovirus exposure and HLA in healthy donors. Libraries were prepared by immunoSEQ multiplex PCR; TCRdb keeps only in-frame clonotypes and omits some of them. Here the sample spans over 250,000 clones, roughly 85% being singletons. The specimen sequenced was PBMCs. The receptors derive from a woman aged 18-30 years in good health and CMV-seronegative. Each CDR3 is given with its conserved first and last residue. The order of the fields is clone size, V gene, D gene, J gene, CDR3 DNA, CDR3 protein. The D gene is left open where the match is weak. Clone size is not always given. Where it is, it says once, few, many or a class for expanded clones.

>NA|TRBV19|NA|TRBJ2-7
TGTGCCAGTAGTAAGGGCCTTAGCGGCGCTTACGAGCAGTACTTC
CASSKGLSGAYEQYF
>NA|TRBV7-2|NA|TRBJ2-7
TGTGCCAGCAGCCCTTGGCAGGGTTCCTACGAGCAGTACTTC
CASSPWQGSYEQYF
>NA|TRBV2|NA|TRBJ2-3
TGTGCCAGCAGTTCACAGAGTACGCAGTATTTT
CASSSQSTQYF
>NA|TRBV5-1|TRBD1|TRBJ1-5
TGCGCCAGCAGCTTAGAACCGGGACAGACAAATCAGCCCCAGCATTTT
CASSLEPGQTNQPQHF
>NA|TRBV4-1|NA|TRBJ1-4
TGCGCCAGCAGCCAAGTGGCAGGGGATGAAAAACTGTTTTTT
CASSQVAGDEKLFF
>few|TRBV6-5|NA|TRBJ1-2
TGTGCCAGCACCTCAGCGGGGACGGGAGGTTGGTACACCTTC
CASTSAGTGGWYTF
>NA|TRBV7-3|NA|TRBJ2-1
TGTGCCAGCAGCTCTAGCGTCGTCCCCTACAATGAGCAGTTCTTC
CASSSSVVPYNEQFF
>NA|TRBV27|NA|TRBJ2-1
TGTGCCAGCCGGGAGTACAATGAGCAGTTCTTC
CASREYNEQFF
>few|TRBV28|NA|TRBJ1-3
TGTGCCAGCTACGAACAGTCCTCGGGAAACACCATATATTTT
CASYEQSSGNTIYF
>once|TRBV6-4|NA|TRBJ1-2
TGTGCCAGCAGTGATGGGGACATCGGAGGCTACACCTTC
CASSDGDIGGYTF
>NA|TRBV13|TRBD1|TRBJ1-1
TGTGCCAGCAGCTTAGGGACAGGGGGATATTTGACTGAAGCTTTCTTT
CASSLGTGGYLTEAFF
>once|TRBV27|TRBD2|TRBJ2-5
TGTGCCAGCAGCCCAGGTGGACTAGGGGAGACCCAGTACTTC
CASSPGGLGETQYF
>NA|TRBV5-5|TRBD2|TRBJ2-1
TGTGCCAGCAGCCTATTACTAGCGGGGATAGGAGATGAGCAGTTCTTC
CASSLLLAGIGDEQFF
>NA|TRBV18|NA|TRBJ1-1
TGTGCCAGCTCACAGGGAGGAAACACTGAAGCTTTCTTT
CASSQGGNTEAFF
>NA|TRBV30|NA|TRBJ2-5
TGTGCCTGGGGGAAAGGGGGGGACCAAGAGACCCAGTACTTC
CAWGKGGDQETQYF
>NA|TRBV27|TRBD2|TRBJ2-3
TGTGCCAGCAGTCTCCTAGCGGGAGTCACAGATACGCAGTATTTT
CASSLLAGVTDTQYF
>NA|TRBV5-6|NA|TRBJ1-1
TGTGCCAGCAGCTTGCTCGCAGGGCGGACTGAAGCTTTCTTT
CASSLLAGRTEAFF
>once|TRBV15|NA|TRBJ2-3
TGTGCCACCAGCCTCACATTCTGGAGGCGCACAGATACGCAGTATTTT
CATSLTFWRRTDTQYF
>NA|TRBV11-3|NA|TRBJ2-5
TGTGCCAGCAGTCCTACGGGACACCCCCAAGAGACCCAGTACTTC
CASSPTGHPQETQYF
>NA|TRBV28|TRBD2|TRBJ2-7
TGTGCCAGCAGTCTCCCGGGGGGGGTCGAGCAGTACTTC
CASSLPGGVEQYF
>NA|TRBV9|NA|TRBJ1-1
TGTGCCAGCAGCCCAGGAGGGGGGGAAGTTGAAGCTTTCTTT
CASSPGGGEVEAFF
>few|TRBV7-2|TRBD1|TRBJ1-5
TGTGCCAGCAGCTTAGGGACAGGGGTACAGCCCCAGCATTTT
CASSLGTGVQPQHF
>NA|TRBV19|TRBD1|TRBJ1-1
TGTGCCAGCCGAGGACAGGGGGGCATGAACACTGAAGCTTTCTTT
CASRGQGGMNTEAFF
>few|TRBV7-9|TRBD2|TRBJ2-1
TGTGCCAGCAGCAATACCGGGACTAGCGGGGCTAAGCAGTTCTTC
CASSNTGTSGAKQFF
>NA|TRBV29-1|NA|TRBJ1-5
TGCAGCGTCCAGGGGTCGGGCAATCAGCCCCAGCATTTT
CSVQGSGNQPQHF
>NA|TRBV7-9|NA|TRBJ2-7
TGTGCCAGCAGCTTCGGCGGCGAGCAGTACTTC
CASSFGGEQYF
>NA|TRBV27|TRBD2|TRBJ2-1
TGTGCCAGCAGTCCGCCGACTAGCGGGACGGGTGAGCAGTTCTTC
CASSPPTSGTGEQFF
>NA|TRBV4-3|TRBD1|TRBJ1-5
TGCGCCAGCAGCCCCCGAACGGGGACAGGGCTTCAGCCCCAGCATTTT
CASSPRTGTGLQPQHF
>NA|TRBV9|NA|TRBJ1-2
TGTGCCAGCCGGGCGACAGGCACCCATAACTATGGCTACATCTTC
CASRATGTHNYGYIF
>NA|TRBV30|NA|TRBJ2-1
TGTGCCTGGAGTGTAACGATGGCGGAACCGTCCTACAATGAGCAGTTCTTC
CAWSVTMAEPSYNEQFF
>NA|TRBV11-2|TRBD2|TRBJ2-7
TGTGCCAGCAGCTTAGGGTGGCTAGCGGGGTCCCCCTACGAGCAGTACTTC
CASSLGWLAGSPYEQYF
>NA|TRBV29-1|TRBD2|TRBJ2-3
TGCAGCGTTGATGGCGCGGGGGGGACAGATACGCAGTATTTT
CSVDGAGGTDTQYF
>NA|TRBV5-4|TRBD2|TRBJ2-7
TGTGCCAGCAGCCCGGCGGGGGTCGAGCAGTACTTC
CASSPAGVEQYF
>NA|TRBV11-3|TRBD2|TRBJ2-2
TGTGCCAGCACACGGGGATTTAGCGGGGTCACCGGGGAGCTGTTTTTT
CASTRGFSGVTGELFF
>medium-sized|TRBV6-5|NA|TRBJ2-7
TGTGCCAGCATTAAGACCCCAGAAGGGGCCGAGCAGTACTTC
CASIKTPEGAEQYF
>NA|TRBV9|NA|TRBJ2-1
TGTGCCAGCAGCGACGTGGGTGGGGCGTATGAGCAGTTCTTC
CASSDVGGAYEQFF
>NA|TRBV7-9|TRBD2|TRBJ2-3
TGTGCCAGCAGCTTAGGAGGAACTAGCGACACAGATACGCAGTATTTT
CASSLGGTSDTDTQYF
>NA|TRBV7-9|NA|TRBJ2-7
TGTGCCAGCAGCCGTGTCGCCCTTCTTTTTAGCGGCCCAACCTACGAGCAGTACTTC
CASSRVALLFSGPTYEQYF
>NA|TRBV9|NA|TRBJ2-5
TGTGCCAGCAGCGTAGGTAGCGCGGGGATTGGGGAGACCCAGTACTTC
CASSVGSAGIGETQYF
>NA|TRBV9|NA|TRBJ2-5
TGTGCCAGCAGCGTAGGGCGGGGCCTGGTTGAGACCCAGTACTTC
CASSVGRGLVETQYF